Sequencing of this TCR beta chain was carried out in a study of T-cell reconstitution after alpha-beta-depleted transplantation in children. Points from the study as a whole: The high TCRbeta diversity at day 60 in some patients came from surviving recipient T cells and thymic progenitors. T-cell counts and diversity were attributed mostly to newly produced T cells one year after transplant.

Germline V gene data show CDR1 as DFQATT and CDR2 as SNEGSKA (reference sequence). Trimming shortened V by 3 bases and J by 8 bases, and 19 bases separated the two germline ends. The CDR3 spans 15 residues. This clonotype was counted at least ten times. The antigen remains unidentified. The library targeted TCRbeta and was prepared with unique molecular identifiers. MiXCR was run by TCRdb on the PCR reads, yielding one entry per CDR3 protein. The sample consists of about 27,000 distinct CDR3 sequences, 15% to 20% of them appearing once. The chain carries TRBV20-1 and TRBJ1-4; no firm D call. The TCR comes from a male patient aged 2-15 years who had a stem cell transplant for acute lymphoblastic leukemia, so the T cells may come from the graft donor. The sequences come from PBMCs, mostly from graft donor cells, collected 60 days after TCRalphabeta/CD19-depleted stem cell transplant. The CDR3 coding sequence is TGCAGTGCTAGGATTAGAGCCAGTTCCAGGGAAAAACTGTTTTTT. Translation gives CSARIRASSREKLFF.